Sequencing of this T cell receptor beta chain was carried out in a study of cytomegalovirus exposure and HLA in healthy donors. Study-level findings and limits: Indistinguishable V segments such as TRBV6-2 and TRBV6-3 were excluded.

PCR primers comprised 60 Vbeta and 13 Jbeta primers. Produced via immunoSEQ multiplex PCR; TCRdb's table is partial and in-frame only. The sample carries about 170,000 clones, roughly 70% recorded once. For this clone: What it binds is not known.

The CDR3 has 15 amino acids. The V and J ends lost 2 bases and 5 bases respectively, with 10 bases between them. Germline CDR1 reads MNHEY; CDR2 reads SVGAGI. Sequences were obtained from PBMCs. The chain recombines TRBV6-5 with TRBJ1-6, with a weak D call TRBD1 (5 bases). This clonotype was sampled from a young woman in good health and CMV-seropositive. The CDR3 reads CASSYRDSNNSPLHF. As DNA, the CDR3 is TGTGCCAGCAGTTACCGAGACAGCAATAATTCACCCCTCCACTTT.